These 17 T cell receptor beta chains came from one sample sequenced in a study of T cells in Graves' hyperthyroidism and ophthalmopathy. Researchers amplified the TCR beta CDR3 regions from RNA transcripts. TCR CDR3 regions were first amplified by RT-PCR with HTBI primers. TCRdb ran MiXCR on the multiplex PCR reads and lists one entry per CDR3 protein. The top ten hold under 45% of the sample, which has a few hundred thousand distinct CDR3 sequences, roughly 18% seen once. Input material: blood. The receptors were gathered from a man aged 50 to 59 with Graves' ophthalmopathy.

This clonotype has at least ten counts. Germline is not matched at one junction end, which may reflect a read error. The chain carries TRBV7-7 and TRBJ2-1; TRBD2 matches at 13 bases. The CDR3 spans 15 residues. Germline V gene lookup returns CDR1 SSHAT and CDR2 FNYEAQ (reference sequence). CDR3 in amino acids: CASSSGLAGNNEQFF. The CDR3, as DNA: TGTGCTAGCAGCTCGGGACTAGCGGGGAACAATGAGCAGTTCTTC. Variable domain in full (rest from reference TRBV7-7 and TRBJ2-1): GAGVSQSPRYKVTKRGQDVTLRCDPISSHATLYWYQQALGQGPEFLTYFNYEAQPDKSGLPSDRFSAERPEGSISTLTIQRTEQRDSAMYRCASSSGLAGNNEQFFGPGTRLTVL.

Comments on this clonotype: In this CDR3 the conserved last residue, phenylalanine or tryptophan, is missing, so a read error is likely. The rearrangement joins TRBV29-1 to TRBJ2-7; D is perhaps TRBD1 or TRBD2 (5 bases each). The CDR3 is 14 amino acids. Per germline, CDR1 SQVTM and CDR2 ANQGSEA. The ends were cut back, 2 bases at V and 7 bases at J, with 18 bases in the middle. CDR3 in DNA: TGCAGCGTTGAATCCGGGGACGTCTTAGATGAGCAGTACCTC. It translates to CSVESGDVLDEQYL.

J is TRBJ2-2 and V is TRBV5-1; D ambiguous. Germline V gene data show CDR1 as SGHRS and CDR2 as YFSETQ. V was pared by 0 bases and J by 6 bases, with 12 bases between. The CDR3 is 15 amino acids. CDR3: CASSLVASRAGELFF. The CDR3 DNA reads TGCGCCAGCAGCTTGGTGGCTTCACGGGCCGGGGAGCTGTTTTTT.

The chain links TRBV7-9 to TRBJ1-6, with D possibly being TRBD1 (5 bases). This CDR3 has 15 amino acids. Trimming removed 5 bases at V and 7 bases at J, with 15 bases between. Germline CDR1 reads SEHNR; CDR2 reads FQNEAQ (reference sequence). DNA for the CDR3: TGTGCCAGCAGCCGCCCTGGGACGGGGAATTCACCCCTCCACTTT. Translation gives CASSRPGTGNSPLHF.

This clonotype occurred many times. J is TRBJ1-5 and V is TRBV2; 9 positions agree with TRBD1. Unmatched junction bases numbered 3, after V lost 6 bases and J lost 0 bases. Per germline, CDR1 SNHLY and CDR2 FYNNEI. This CDR3 contains 15 residues. CDR3 in amino acids: CASRLQGASNQPQHF. The CDR3 DNA sequence: TGTGCCAGCAGGCTACAGGGGGCTAGCAATCAGCCCCAGCATTTT.

The genes are TRBV28 and TRBJ2-7, with 14 bases identical to TRBD2. This CDR3 has 17 amino acids. V shed 4 bases, J shed 6 bases, and the junction held 11 bases outside the gene matches. Per the germline V gene, CDR1 is MDHEN and CDR2 is SYDVKM. The CDR3 region has the DNA TGTGCCAGCAGTTCCTCAAGACTAGCGGGAGGGCCCCCCGAGCAGTACTTC. Its protein is CASSSSRLAGGPPEQYF.

This clonotype was recorded a few times. Compared with germline, one end of the junction differs, possibly owing to a read error. V is TRBV7-7 and J is TRBJ2-2; D gene ambiguous. CDR1 is SSHAT, CDR2 FNYEAQ, per germline (reference sequence). This CDR3 spans 14 amino acids. The CDR3 region is CASSPQTLAGELFF. The CDR3 coding sequence is TGTGCTAGCAGCCCCCAAACTTTAGCCGGGGAGCTGTTTTTT. Combining the CDR3 with reference TRBV7-7 and TRBJ2-2 gives the whole variable domain GAGVSQSPRYKVTKRGQDVTLRCDPISSHATLYWYQQALGQGPEFLTYFNYEAQPDKSGLPSDRFSAERPEGSISTLTIQRTEQRDSAMYRCASSPQTLAGELFFGEGSRLTVL.

Notes on this clonotype: A much larger clone sits a single nucleotide away, making a read error possible. The gene calls are TRBV5-6 and TRBJ2-3, with a tentative D call TRBD1 (6 bases). The CDR3 covers 15 residues. In germline, CDR1 is SGHDT, CDR2 YYEEEE. The CDR3 protein is CASRAQGHSTNTQYF. The CDR3 DNA sequence: TGTGCCAGCAGGGCGCAGGGACATTCCACAAATACGCAGTATTTT. The variable domain in full, completed from reference TRBV5-6 and TRBJ2-3, reads DAGVTQSPTHLIKTRGQQVTLRCSPKSGHDTVSWYQQALGQGPQFIFQYYEEEERQRGNFPDRFSGHQFPNYSSELNVNALLLGDSALYLCASRAQGHSTNTQYFGPGTRLTVL.

V gene TRBV27 combines with J gene TRBJ1-2, with 8 bases matching TRBD1. From germline, CDR1 is MNHEY and CDR2 SMNVEV (reference sequence). The CDR3 length is 17 residues. V dropped 4 bases and J dropped 5; count of bases not matched to a gene: 15. The CDR3 reads CASSSPDREGRRYGYTF. For the CDR3, the DNA is TGTGCCAGCAGTTCTCCGGACAGGGAAGGACGGAGGTATGGCTACACCTTC.

This clonotype was detected many times. V and J are TRBV20-1 and TRBJ2-3; D is undetermined. V dropped 3 bases and J dropped 3 bases, with 19 bases sitting between them. The CDR3 covers 16 residues. Looked up from germline, CDR1 is DFQATT and CDR2 is SNEGSKA (reference sequence). CDR3 nucleotide sequence: TGCAGTGCTAGTAGTCCTAGGAAGAAGATGACAGATACGCAGTATTTT. It codes for CSASSPRKKMTDTQYF.

The chain uses TRBV6-5 and TRBJ1-1; D remains ambiguous. The CDR3 is 14 residues long. The germline V gene encodes CDR1 MNHEY and CDR2 SVGAGI. V dropped 4 bases and J dropped 0 bases, with 9 bases sitting between them. The CDR3: CASSLDTMNTEAFF. Here the CDR3 DNA reads TGTGCCAGCAGTTTAGACACCATGAACACTGAAGCTTTCTTT.

This clonotype was picked up many times. The chain employs TRBV6-1 and TRBJ2-1; TRBD2 matches 11 bases. The V gene end was trimmed by 6 bases and the J gene end by 8 bases; junction bases not matched to a gene: 9. From germline, CDR1 is MNHNS and CDR2 SASEGT. The CDR3 runs to 15 residues. CDR3 DNA sequence: TGTGCCAGCAGACTTGGACTAGCGGGTGCTGATGAGCAGTTCTTC. Its translation: CASRLGLAGADEQFF.

This clonotype appeared many times. This chain links TRBV6-1 with TRBJ2-7; D tentatively fits TRBD1 or TRBD2 (7 bases each). Germline CDR1 is MNHNS and CDR2 is SASEGT. V was shortened by 6 bases and J by 2 bases, with 17 bases between the two germline ends. This CDR3 contains 15 residues. The CDR3 coding sequence is TGTGCCAGCAGGCGAAGCGGGGACAGCCCCTACGAGCAGTACTTC. Encoded protein: CASRRSGDSPYEQYF.

A few counts support this clonotype. This chain connects TRBV9 to TRBJ1-4; no firm D call. CDR1 is SGDLS and CDR2 is YYNGEE in the germline V gene. The CDR3 spans 14 residues. V was trimmed by 0 bases and J by 8 bases, leaving 11 bases between them. CDR3 nucleotides: TGTGCCAGCAGCGTAGGGTTGGGGAGCGAAAAACTGTTTTTT. It translates to CASSVGLGSEKLFF.

There are many counts of this clonotype. The rearrangement links TRBV5-4 to TRBJ2-6; D is uncertain. The CDR3 totals 13 residues. Trimming pared 5 bases from V and 0 bases from J, leaving 3 bases between. Germline CDR1 is SGHNT and CDR2 is YYREEE (reference sequence). CDR3 DNA sequence: TGTGCCAGCAGTTTCTCTGGGGCCAACGTCCTGACTTTC. Its protein product is CASSFSGANVLTF. The whole variable domain, filled in from reference TRBV5-4 and TRBJ2-6, reads ETGVTQSPTHLIKTRGQQVTLRCSSQSGHNTVSWYQQALGQGPQFIFQYYREEENGRGNFPPRFSGLQFPNYSSELNVNALELDDSALYLCASSFSGANVLTFGAGSRLTVL.

This clonotype was observed a handful of times. V is TRBV10-3 and J is TRBJ2-3; weak D call: TRBD2 (6 bases). Germline V gene data show CDR1 as ENHRY and CDR2 as SYGVKD. This CDR3 has 14 residues. V lost 4 bases to trimming and J lost 0 bases, with 8 bases between them. The CDR3 here is CAISAGTSTDTQYF. CDR3 nucleotides: TGTGCCATCAGTGCCGGGACTAGCACAGATACGCAGTATTTT.

The chain uses TRBV6-1 and TRBJ2-2; the match to TRBD2 covers 7 bases. V dropped 5 bases and J dropped 1; count of bases not matched to a gene: 4. Germline assignment: CDR1 MNHNS and CDR2 SASEGT. This CDR3 has 15 amino acids. The CDR3 nucleotides are TGTGCCAGCAGTTACCGCGGGGGGAACACCGGGGAGCTGTTTTTT. Encoded protein: CASSYRGGNTGELFF.